Listed below are T cell receptor beta chains from one sample, sequenced in a study of identical twins. TCRdb re-called the 5' RACE reads through MiXCR, storing one row per CDR3 protein. The table lists hundreds of thousands of distinct CDR3 sequences, around 8.3% of them singletons. This same sample was also taken into another study, of yellow fever vaccine responses in identical twins.

Sequenced material: PBMCs. These receptors were taken from a woman under 30 in good health. The CDR3 runs from the conserved cysteine through the conserved F or W. Each record gives: clone size, D gene, V gene, J gene, CDR3 DNA, CDR3 protein. A D gene is named only where the DNA matches it firmly. Some rows mark clone size as missing; the rest say once, few, many or name a class of expanded clone.

abundance: few; d_gene: TRBD1; v_gene: TRBV3-1; j_gene: TRBJ2-3; CDR3nt: TGTGCCAGCAGCACAACAGGGGCCAGCACAGATACGCAGTATTTT; CDR3aa: CASSTTGASTDTQYF
abundance: many; d_gene: TRBD1; v_gene: TRBV5-1; j_gene: TRBJ1-1; CDR3nt: TGCGCCAGCAGCCAAACAGGGGATGTGACTGAAGCTTTCTTT; CDR3aa: CASSQTGDVTEAFF
abundance: .; d_gene: .; v_gene: TRBV7-9; j_gene: TRBJ1-4; CDR3nt: TGTGCCAGCAGCACCGGACAGTCAACTAATGAAAAACTGTTTTTT; CDR3aa: CASSTGQSTNEKLFF
abundance: .; d_gene: .; v_gene: TRBV20-1; j_gene: TRBJ2-7; CDR3nt: TGCAGTGCCACTAAGGACAGAACCACCTCCTACGAGCAGTACTTC; CDR3aa: CSATKDRTTSYEQYF
abundance: many; d_gene: .; v_gene: TRBV7-9; j_gene: TRBJ2-7; CDR3nt: TGTGCCAGCAGCCCTCGGGACACCGCCTACGAGCAGTACTTC; CDR3aa: CASSPRDTAYEQYF
abundance: many; d_gene: .; v_gene: TRBV28; j_gene: TRBJ2-4; CDR3nt: TGTGCCAGCAGTTTAAGGGGGAAATGGCCGGGGGGAAACATTCAGTACTTC; CDR3aa: CASSLRGKWPGGNIQYF
abundance: few; d_gene: TRBD1; v_gene: TRBV27; j_gene: TRBJ2-7; CDR3nt: TGTGCCAGCAGTCCTGGACAGGGGGTGGCCTACGAGCAGTACTTC; CDR3aa: CASSPGQGVAYEQYF
abundance: .; d_gene: .; v_gene: TRBV5-1; j_gene: TRBJ2-2; CDR3nt: TGCGCCAGCAGCTTGGTCAGGGAATCCGGGGAGCTGTTTTTT; CDR3aa: CASSLVRESGELFF
abundance: many; d_gene: .; v_gene: TRBV29-1; j_gene: TRBJ2-1; CDR3nt: TGCAGCGTTGACCCACTAGGTCTGGATGAGCAGTTCTTC; CDR3aa: CSVDPLGLDEQFF
abundance: few; d_gene: .; v_gene: TRBV5-1; j_gene: TRBJ2-2; CDR3nt: TGCGCCAGCAGCTTGAGAGTGCTTACTGGGAACACCGGGGAGCTGTTTTTT; CDR3aa: CASSLRVLTGNTGELFF
abundance: few; d_gene: .; v_gene: TRBV6-1; j_gene: TRBJ2-3; CDR3nt: TGTGCCAGCACCGGAGGGGGGGAAACAGAAGATACGCAGTATTTT; CDR3aa: CASTGGGETEDTQYF
abundance: few; d_gene: .; v_gene: TRBV29-1; j_gene: TRBJ1-2; CDR3nt: TGCAGCGTTGGTCAGGAATTCAACTATGGCTACACCTTC; CDR3aa: CSVGQEFNYGYTF
abundance: few; d_gene: .; v_gene: TRBV20-1; j_gene: TRBJ2-5; CDR3nt: TGCAGTGCTGCGACAGCGGGCAGGGAGACCCAGTACTTC; CDR3aa: CSAATAGRETQYF
abundance: .; d_gene: TRBD2; v_gene: TRBV6-2/TRBV6-3; j_gene: TRBJ2-1; CDR3nt: TGTGCCACCGCCGGGACTAGCGGGGGGGATGAGCAGTTCTTC; CDR3aa: CATAGTSGGDEQFF
abundance: few; d_gene: TRBD2; v_gene: TRBV27; j_gene: TRBJ2-1; CDR3nt: TGTGCCAGCAGTTCCGGGACTACAGACAATGAGCAGTTCTTC; CDR3aa: CASSSGTTDNEQFF
abundance: few; d_gene: .; v_gene: TRBV3-1; j_gene: TRBJ1-5; CDR3nt: TGTGCCAGCAGCCGGACTACAGGATCGCCCCAGCATTTT; CDR3aa: CASSRTTGSPQHF
abundance: few; d_gene: TRBD2; v_gene: TRBV5-4; j_gene: TRBJ2-1; CDR3nt: TGTGCCAGCAGCTTGGAGGCGGGAGTTCTCCATGAGCAGTTCTTC; CDR3aa: CASSLEAGVLHEQFF
abundance: many; d_gene: .; v_gene: TRBV6-1; j_gene: TRBJ1-6; CDR3nt: TGTGCCAGCACAAGGGCGAATAATTCACCCCTCCACTTT; CDR3aa: CASTRANNSPLHF
abundance: few; d_gene: TRBD2; v_gene: TRBV28; j_gene: TRBJ2-7; CDR3nt: TGTGCCAGCAGTTCATACAGCGGGGTGCTTTTTTCCTACGAGCAGTACTTC; CDR3aa: CASSSYSGVLFSYEQYF
abundance: few; d_gene: .; v_gene: TRBV10-3; j_gene: TRBJ1-4; CDR3nt: TGTGCCACAAGGGAGCGGGGATCAACTAATGAAAAACTGTTTTTT; CDR3aa: CATRERGSTNEKLFF
abundance: few; d_gene: TRBD2; v_gene: TRBV20-1; j_gene: TRBJ2-1; CDR3nt: TGCAGTGCTAGACCCGCCGGACTAGCGGGAGTAGAGCAGTTCTTC; CDR3aa: CSARPAGLAGVEQFF
abundance: few; d_gene: TRBD2; v_gene: TRBV11-3; j_gene: TRBJ2-1; CDR3nt: TGTGCCAGCAGCTTAGTTACTAGCGGGAGGGGTTTGTTCTTC; CDR3aa: CASSLVTSGRGLFF
abundance: .; d_gene: TRBD2; v_gene: TRBV11-2; j_gene: TRBJ2-3; CDR3nt: TGTGCCAGCAGCTTAGTCCCGGGGGGGGAGACAGATACGCAGTATTTT; CDR3aa: CASSLVPGGETDTQYF
abundance: .; d_gene: .; v_gene: TRBV7-9; j_gene: TRBJ2-4; CDR3nt: TGTGCCAGCAGCCAGGGCCCGGCGGGCATGCAGTACTTC; CDR3aa: CASSQGPAGMQYF
abundance: few; d_gene: .; v_gene: TRBV27; j_gene: TRBJ1-5; CDR3nt: TGTGCCAGCCGGCCCCTGGGCAGGGTGAGTCAGCCCCAGCATTTT; CDR3aa: CASRPLGRVSQPQHF
abundance: .; d_gene: .; v_gene: TRBV7-9; j_gene: TRBJ2-3; CDR3nt: TGTGCCAGCAGCCCTGGGAAACTAGAGAGCACAGATACGCAGTATTTT; CDR3aa: CASSPGKLESTDTQYF
abundance: many; d_gene: TRBD2; v_gene: TRBV20-1; j_gene: TRBJ2-7; CDR3nt: TGCAGTGCTGGAATGACTAGCCCTCCTGGCGAGCAGTACTTC; CDR3aa: CSAGMTSPPGEQYF
abundance: few; d_gene: TRBD1; v_gene: TRBV2; j_gene: TRBJ1-2; CDR3nt: TGTGCCAGCAGTGAATATCCGGGACAGGGGGCAAGTGGCTACACCTTC; CDR3aa: CASSEYPGQGASGYTF
abundance: .; d_gene: TRBD1; v_gene: TRBV5-1; j_gene: TRBJ1-2; CDR3nt: TGCGCCAGCAGCTTGGACGCAGGGGGGTACGGCTACACCTTC; CDR3aa: CASSLDAGGYGYTF
abundance: .; d_gene: .; v_gene: TRBV2; j_gene: TRBJ2-1; CDR3nt: TGTGCCAGCAGTCAACTAGGTTCCGATGAGCAGTTCTTC; CDR3aa: CASSQLGSDEQFF
abundance: .; d_gene: TRBD2; v_gene: TRBV15; j_gene: TRBJ2-7; CDR3nt: TGTGCCACCAGCAGGGGACTAGCGGACACCTACGAGCAGTACTTC; CDR3aa: CATSRGLADTYEQYF
abundance: .; d_gene: .; v_gene: TRBV5-1; j_gene: TRBJ2-1; CDR3nt: TGCGCCAGCAGCTTTGGGCAGTTGACCAATGAGCAGTTCTTC; CDR3aa: CASSFGQLTNEQFF
abundance: few; d_gene: TRBD1; v_gene: TRBV12-3/TRBV12-4; j_gene: TRBJ1-2; CDR3nt: TGTGCCAGCAGTACGGAGGACAGGTCTGGTGGAGGCTACACCTTC; CDR3aa: CASSTEDRSGGGYTF
abundance: few; d_gene: .; v_gene: TRBV14; j_gene: TRBJ2-7; CDR3nt: TGTGCCAGCAGCCTCCTCCCATCAACAGGGCCCCTCGGGCAGTACTTC; CDR3aa: CASSLLPSTGPLGQYF
abundance: many; d_gene: TRBD2; v_gene: TRBV20-1; j_gene: TRBJ2-5; CDR3nt: TGCAGTGCTACCCAGGCGGGAGATGTAGGGACCCAGTACTTC; CDR3aa: CSATQAGDVGTQYF
abundance: few; d_gene: .; v_gene: TRBV9; j_gene: TRBJ2-7; CDR3nt: TGTGCCAGCAGCGTAGTAGCCGACGGTACGGGGCAGTACTTC; CDR3aa: CASSVVADGTGQYF
abundance: few; d_gene: .; v_gene: TRBV11-3; j_gene: TRBJ2-7; CDR3nt: TGTGCCAGCAGCTTAGGCGCCACGGGACTTTACTTC; CDR3aa: CASSLGATGLYF
abundance: .; d_gene: .; v_gene: TRBV4-3; j_gene: TRBJ2-5; CDR3nt: TGCGCCAGCAGCCAAGAAGGGAGAGGGATGGGAGAGACCCAGTACTTC; CDR3aa: CASSQEGRGMGETQYF
abundance: many; d_gene: TRBD1; v_gene: TRBV5-1; j_gene: TRBJ1-1; CDR3nt: TGCGCCAGCAGCCCCGGGGACAGAGCTGAAGCTTTCTTT; CDR3aa: CASSPGDRAEAFF
abundance: few; d_gene: .; v_gene: TRBV9; j_gene: TRBJ2-7; CDR3nt: TGTGCCAGCAGCGTAGTTCCGGATAGCTACGAGCAGTACTTC; CDR3aa: CASSVVPDSYEQYF